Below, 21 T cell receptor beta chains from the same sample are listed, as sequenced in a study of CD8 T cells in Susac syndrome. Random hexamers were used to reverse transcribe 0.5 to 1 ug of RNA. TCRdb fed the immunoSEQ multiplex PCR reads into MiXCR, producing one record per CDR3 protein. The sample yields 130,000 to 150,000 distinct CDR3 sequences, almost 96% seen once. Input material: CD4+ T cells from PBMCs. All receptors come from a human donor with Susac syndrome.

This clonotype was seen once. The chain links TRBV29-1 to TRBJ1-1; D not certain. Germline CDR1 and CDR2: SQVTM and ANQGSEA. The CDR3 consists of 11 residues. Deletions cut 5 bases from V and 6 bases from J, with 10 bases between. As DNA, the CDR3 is TGCAGCGTTTCAAGAGGCTCTGAAGCTTTCTTT. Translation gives CSVSRGSEAFF.

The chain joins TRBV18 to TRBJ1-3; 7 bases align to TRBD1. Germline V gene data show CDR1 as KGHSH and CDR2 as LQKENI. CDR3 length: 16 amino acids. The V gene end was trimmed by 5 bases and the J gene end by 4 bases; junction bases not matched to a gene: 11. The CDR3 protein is CASSSSTGEVGNTIYF. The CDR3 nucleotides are TGTGCCAGCTCATCCTCAACAGGGGAGGTCGGAAACACCATATATTTT.

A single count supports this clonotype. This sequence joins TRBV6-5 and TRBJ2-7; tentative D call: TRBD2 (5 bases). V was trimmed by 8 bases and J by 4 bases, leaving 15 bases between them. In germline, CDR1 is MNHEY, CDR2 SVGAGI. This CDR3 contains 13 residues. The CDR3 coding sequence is TGTGCCAGCGGGGATACTAGGGCTTACGAGCAGTACTTC. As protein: CASGDTRAYEQYF.

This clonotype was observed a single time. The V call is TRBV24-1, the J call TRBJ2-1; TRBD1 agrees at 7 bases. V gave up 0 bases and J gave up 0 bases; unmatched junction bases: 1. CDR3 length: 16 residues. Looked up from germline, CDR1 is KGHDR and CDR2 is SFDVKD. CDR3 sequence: CATSDLSGGSYNEQFF. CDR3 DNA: TGTGCCACCAGTGATTTGTCAGGGGGCTCCTACAATGAGCAGTTCTTC.

The CDR3 DNA sequence: TGTGCCAGCTCACCAACCGTTTCAGGGAAAGAGACCCAGTACTTC. This sequence encodes CASSPTVSGKETQYF. The chain combines TRBV18 with TRBJ2-5; a weak D match, TRBD1 (5 bases). Trimming took off 2 bases at V and 3 bases at J, with 13 bases between the two ends. There are 15 residues in the CDR3. Germline V gives CDR1 KGHSH, CDR2 LQKENI.

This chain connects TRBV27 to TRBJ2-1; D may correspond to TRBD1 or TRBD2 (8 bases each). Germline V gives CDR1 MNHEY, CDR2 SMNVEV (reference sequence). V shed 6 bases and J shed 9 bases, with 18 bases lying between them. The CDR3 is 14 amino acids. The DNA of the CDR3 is TGTGCCAGCAGGGCGACAGGGGCGGGGGGTGAGCAGTTCTTC. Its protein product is CASRATGAGGEQFF.

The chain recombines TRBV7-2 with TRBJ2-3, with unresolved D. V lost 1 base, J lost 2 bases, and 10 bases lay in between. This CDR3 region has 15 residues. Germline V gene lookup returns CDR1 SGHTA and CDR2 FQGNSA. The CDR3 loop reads CASSLVAIPTDTQYF. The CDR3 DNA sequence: TGTGCCAGCAGCTTAGTGGCTATCCCCACAGATACGCAGTATTTT.

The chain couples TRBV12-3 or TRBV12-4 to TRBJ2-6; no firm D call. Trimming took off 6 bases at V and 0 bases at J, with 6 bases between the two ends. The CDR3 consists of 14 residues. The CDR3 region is CASRQSSGANVLTF. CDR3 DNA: TGTGCCAGCAGACAATCCTCTGGGGCCAACGTCCTGACTTTC.

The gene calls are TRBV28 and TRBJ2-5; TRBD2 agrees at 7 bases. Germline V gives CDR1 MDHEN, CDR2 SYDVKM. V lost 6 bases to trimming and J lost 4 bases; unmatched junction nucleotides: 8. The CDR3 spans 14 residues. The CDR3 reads CASREGGRRETQYF. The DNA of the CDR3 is TGTGCCAGCAGGGAGGGAGGGCGTAGAGAGACCCAGTACTTC. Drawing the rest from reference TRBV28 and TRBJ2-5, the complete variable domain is DVKVTQSSRYLVKRTGEKVFLECVQDMDHENMFWYRQDPGLGLRLIYFSYDVKMKEKGDIPEGYSVSREKKERFSLILESASTNQTSMYLCASREGGRRETQYFGPGTRLLVL.

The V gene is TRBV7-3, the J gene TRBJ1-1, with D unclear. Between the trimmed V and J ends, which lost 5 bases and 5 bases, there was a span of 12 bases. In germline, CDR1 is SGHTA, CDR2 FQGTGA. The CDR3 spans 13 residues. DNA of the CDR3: TGTGCCAGCAGCCCTGGCGGGTATACTGAAGCTTTCTTT. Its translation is CASSPGGYTEAFF. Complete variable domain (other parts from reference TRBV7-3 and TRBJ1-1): GAGVSQTPSNKVTEKGKYVELRCDPISGHTALYWYRQSLGQGPEFLIYFQGTGAADDSGLPNDRFFAVRPEGSVSTLKIQRTERGDSAVYLCASSPGGYTEAFFGQGTRLTVV.

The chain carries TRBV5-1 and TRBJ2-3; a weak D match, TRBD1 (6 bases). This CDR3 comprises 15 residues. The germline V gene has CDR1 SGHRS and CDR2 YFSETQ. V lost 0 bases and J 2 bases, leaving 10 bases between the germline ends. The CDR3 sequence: CASSLGTGFTDTQYF. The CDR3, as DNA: TGCGCCAGCAGCTTGGGAACAGGGTTCACAGATACGCAGTATTTT.

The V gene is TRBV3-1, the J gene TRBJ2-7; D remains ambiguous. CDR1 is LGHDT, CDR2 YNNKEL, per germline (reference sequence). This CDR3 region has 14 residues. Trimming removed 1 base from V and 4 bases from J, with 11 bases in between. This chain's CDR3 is CASSQGTRGYEQYF. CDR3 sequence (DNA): TGTGCCAGCAGCCAAGGAACCCGTGGGTACGAGCAGTACTTC.

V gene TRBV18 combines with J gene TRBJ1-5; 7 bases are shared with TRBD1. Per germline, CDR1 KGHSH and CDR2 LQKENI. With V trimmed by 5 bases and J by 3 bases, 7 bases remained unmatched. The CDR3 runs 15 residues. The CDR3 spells CASSANRGDNQPQHF. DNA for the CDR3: TGTGCCAGCTCAGCCAACAGGGGCGACAATCAGCCCCAGCATTTT.

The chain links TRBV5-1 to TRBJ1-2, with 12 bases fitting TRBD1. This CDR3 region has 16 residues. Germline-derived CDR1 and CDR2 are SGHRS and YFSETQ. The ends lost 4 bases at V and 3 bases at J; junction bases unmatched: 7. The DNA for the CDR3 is TGCGCCAGCAGCAGCTCCGGGACAGGGGGCGACTATGGCTACACCTTC. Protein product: CASSSSGTGGDYGYTF.

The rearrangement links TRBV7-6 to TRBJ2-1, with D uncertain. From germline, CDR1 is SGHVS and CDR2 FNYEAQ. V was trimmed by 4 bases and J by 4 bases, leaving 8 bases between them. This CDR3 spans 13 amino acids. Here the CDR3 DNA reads TGTGCCAGCAGCTCCCAGGAGTACAATGAGCAGTTCTTC. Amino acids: CASSSQEYNEQFF.

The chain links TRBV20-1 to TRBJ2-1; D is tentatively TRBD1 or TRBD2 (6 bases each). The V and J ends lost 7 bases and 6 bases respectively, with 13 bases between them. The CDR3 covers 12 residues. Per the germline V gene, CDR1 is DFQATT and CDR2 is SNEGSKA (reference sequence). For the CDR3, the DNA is TGCAGTGTTAAAGAGGGGGGCAATGAGCAGTTCTTC. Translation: CSVKEGGNEQFF.

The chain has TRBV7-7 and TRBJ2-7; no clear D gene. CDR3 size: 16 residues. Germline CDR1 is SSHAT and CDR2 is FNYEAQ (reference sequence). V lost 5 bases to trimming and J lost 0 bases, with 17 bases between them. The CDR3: CASSPGRFVSSYEQYF. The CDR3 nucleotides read TGTGCCAGCAGCCCCGGCCGTTTTGTATCCTCCTACGAGCAGTACTTC.

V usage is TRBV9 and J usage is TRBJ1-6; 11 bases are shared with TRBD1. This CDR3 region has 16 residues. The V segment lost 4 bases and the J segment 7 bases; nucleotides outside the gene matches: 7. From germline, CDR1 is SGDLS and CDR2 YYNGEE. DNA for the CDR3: TGTGCCAGCAGCCCAAGGGGACAGGGGGTAAATTCACCCCTCCACTTT. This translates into CASSPRGQGVNSPLHF. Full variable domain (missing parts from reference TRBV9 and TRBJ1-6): DSGVTQTPKHLITATGQRVTLRCSPRSGDLSVYWYQQSLDQGLQFLIQYYNGEERAKGNILERFSAQQFPDLHSELNLSSLELGDSALYFCASSPRGQGVNSPLHFGNGTRLTVT.

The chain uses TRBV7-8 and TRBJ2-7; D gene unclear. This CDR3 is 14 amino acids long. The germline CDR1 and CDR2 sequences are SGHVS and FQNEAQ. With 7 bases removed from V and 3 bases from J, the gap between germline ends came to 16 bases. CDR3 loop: CASNPSARGYEQYF. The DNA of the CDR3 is TGTGCCAGCAACCCTAGTGCCCGCGGCTACGAGCAGTACTTC.

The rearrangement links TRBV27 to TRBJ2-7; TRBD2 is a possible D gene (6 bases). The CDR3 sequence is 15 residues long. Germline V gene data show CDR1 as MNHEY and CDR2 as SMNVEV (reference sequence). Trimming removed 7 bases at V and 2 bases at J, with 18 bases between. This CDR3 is CASMSTGTVTYEQYF. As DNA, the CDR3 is TGTGCCAGCATGTCAACCGGGACTGTGACCTACGAGCAGTACTTC.

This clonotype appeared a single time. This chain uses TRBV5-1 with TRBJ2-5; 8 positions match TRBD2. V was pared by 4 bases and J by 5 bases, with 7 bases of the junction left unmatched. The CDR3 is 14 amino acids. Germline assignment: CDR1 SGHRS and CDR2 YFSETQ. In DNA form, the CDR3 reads TGCGCCAGCAGCGGCGGACTAGCTTTGGAGACCCAGTACTTC. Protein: CASSGGLALETQYF.